Listed below are T cell receptor beta chains from one sample, sequenced in a study of shared clonotypes between healthy human individuals. Here immunoSEQ multiplex PCR was the method, and the copy in TCRdb shows in-frame clones only, minus some. The sample holds hundreds of thousands of clones; just over 90% are singletons and the top ten take approximately 24%. Sequenced sample: naive CD8+ T cells sorted from blood. These receptor sequences come from a man in his thirties or forties in good health. CDR3s include the opening cysteine and the closing phenylalanine or tryptophan. A D gene is named only where the DNA matches it firmly. Only some rows state a clone size, as once, few, many or a class for expanded clones.

V gene	clone size	D gene	J gene	CDR3 protein	CDR3 DNA
TRBV7-9	NA	TRBD1	TRBJ2-1	CASSTRQGHEQFF	TGTGCCAGCAGCACAAGACAGGGCCATGAGCAGTTCTTC
TRBV29-1	NA	TRBD1	TRBJ2-7	CSAADRGAGEQYF	TGCAGCGCCGCGGACAGGGGGGCGGGAGAGCAGTACTTC
TRBV7-6	NA	TRBD1	TRBJ2-3	CASSLGQGSGNTQYF	TGTGCCAGCAGCCTGGGACAGGGGTCGGGAAATACGCAGTATTTT
TRBV7-6	NA	NA	TRBJ2-7	CASSLGGYYEQYF	TGTGCCAGCAGCTTAGGGGGATATTACGAGCAGTACTTC
TRBV5-5	NA	NA	TRBJ2-3	CASSLDASQATDTQYF	TGTGCCAGCAGCTTGGATGCATCCCAAGCGACAGATACGCAGTATTTT
TRBV6-5	once	NA	TRBJ2-7	CASSKDGYEQYF	TGTGCCAGCAGTAAGGACGGCTACGAGCAGTACTTC
TRBV15	NA	TRBD2	TRBJ2-1	CATIRGPTSGYNEQFF	TGTGCCACCATAAGAGGCCCGACTAGCGGCTACAATGAGCAGTTCTTC
TRBV10-3	once	TRBD1	TRBJ2-2	CAISDPGGQGALTGELFF	TGTGCCATCAGTGACCCCGGAGGACAGGGGGCATTAACCGGGGAGCTGTTTTTT
TRBV28	few	NA	TRBJ2-7	CASSAGSGYEQYF	TGTGCCAGCAGTGCGGGCTCGGGCTACGAGCAGTACTTC
TRBV4-3	NA	NA	TRBJ1-1	CASSQDRAPNTEAFF	TGCGCCAGCAGCCAAGATCGGGCTCCGAACACTGAAGCTTTCTTT
TRBV27	NA	TRBD2	TRBJ2-1	CASSSGTSGYNEQFF	TGTGCCAGCAGTTCGGGGACTAGCGGTTACAATGAGCAGTTCTTC